Listed below are T cell receptor beta chains from one sample, sequenced in a study of T cells after yellow fever vaccination. Using its own MiXCR run on the 5' RACE reads, TCRdb lists one record per CDR3 protein. The sample has around 610,000 distinct CDR3 sequences, about 14% seen once; the top ten hold roughly 13%. This sample comprised PBMCs, obtained on the day of the yellow fever booster vaccination. The receptors here all came from a young man who received the YFV17D yellow fever vaccine. Each CDR3 is given with its conserved first and last residue. The D gene is left open where the match is weak. Part of the rows lack a size; the others show once, few, many or a class for expanded clones.

j_call: TRBJ2-1; d_call: -; clone_size: -; v_call: TRBV9; cdr3_nt: TGTGCCAGCAGCGTAGGCGGGACTGTAAGCTCCTACAATGAGCAGTTCTTC; cdr3_aa: CASSVGGTVSSYNEQFF
j_call: TRBJ2-3; d_call: -; clone_size: many; v_call: TRBV4-3; cdr3_nt: TGCGCCAGCAGCCAAGATAGCGGAGATACGCAGTATTTT; cdr3_aa: CASSQDSGDTQYF
j_call: TRBJ2-7; d_call: -; clone_size: -; v_call: TRBV12-3/TRBV12-4; cdr3_nt: TGTGCCAGCAGTTTAATGGCCTACGAGCAGTACTTC; cdr3_aa: CASSLMAYEQYF
j_call: TRBJ2-2; d_call: TRBD2; clone_size: many; v_call: TRBV12-3/TRBV12-4; cdr3_nt: TGTGCCAGCAGTTTTGTAGCGGGAGCGGGAACCGGGGAGCTGTTTTTT; cdr3_aa: CASSFVAGAGTGELFF
j_call: TRBJ2-2; d_call: TRBD2; clone_size: -; v_call: TRBV5-4; cdr3_nt: TGTGCCAGCAGCGCGGGACTAGCGGGAGGCACCGGGGAGCTGTTTTTT; cdr3_aa: CASSAGLAGGTGELFF
j_call: TRBJ2-7; d_call: -; clone_size: few; v_call: TRBV5-1; cdr3_nt: TGCGCCAGCAGCTTGGTCTCGGTGCCTTACGAGCAGTACTTC; cdr3_aa: CASSLVSVPYEQYF
j_call: TRBJ2-1; d_call: TRBD2; clone_size: -; v_call: TRBV7-8; cdr3_nt: TGTGCCAGCAGCTCTCAAGCGGGAGGGGGATACAATGAGCAGTTCTTC; cdr3_aa: CASSSQAGGGYNEQFF
j_call: TRBJ1-4; d_call: -; clone_size: -; v_call: TRBV10-3; cdr3_nt: TGTGCCATCAGTGAGTCGAGCCCTTATGCAACTAATGAAAAACTGTTTTTT; cdr3_aa: CAISESSPYATNEKLFF
j_call: TRBJ2-1; d_call: TRBD2; clone_size: few; v_call: TRBV20-1; cdr3_nt: TGCAGTGCCCTCGTAGTAGCGGGAAACAGTGGCTACAATGAGCAGTTCTTC; cdr3_aa: CSALVVAGNSGYNEQFF
j_call: TRBJ1-6; d_call: -; clone_size: few; v_call: TRBV5-1; cdr3_nt: TGCGCCAGCAGCTTTCAAACAGGGATGAATTCACCCCTCCACTTT; cdr3_aa: CASSFQTGMNSPLHF
j_call: TRBJ2-2; d_call: TRBD2; clone_size: few; v_call: TRBV7-3; cdr3_nt: TGTGCCAGCAGCCCCGCGGGGGGCGTGACCGGGGAGCTGTTTTTT; cdr3_aa: CASSPAGGVTGELFF
j_call: TRBJ2-7; d_call: -; clone_size: -; v_call: TRBV9; cdr3_nt: TGTGCCAGCAGCGTAGAGGGACCCCCGGGCGAGCAGTACTTC; cdr3_aa: CASSVEGPPGEQYF
j_call: TRBJ2-7; d_call: -; clone_size: many; v_call: TRBV9; cdr3_nt: TGTGCCAGCAGCGCCCTCGACGGAACCGGGTGGGAGCAGTACTTC; cdr3_aa: CASSALDGTGWEQYF
j_call: TRBJ2-7; d_call: -; clone_size: few; v_call: TRBV28; cdr3_nt: TGTGCCAGCACCTCCGGGGGCACGTCCTACGAGCAGTACTTC; cdr3_aa: CASTSGGTSYEQYF
j_call: TRBJ1-1; d_call: -; clone_size: -; v_call: TRBV29-1; cdr3_nt: TGCAGCGTTGAGGGCGGCGGGGTCTGGAACACTGAAGCTTTCTTT; cdr3_aa: CSVEGGGVWNTEAFF
j_call: TRBJ2-7; d_call: -; clone_size: -; v_call: TRBV29-1; cdr3_nt: TGCAGCGTTGTTGCCGGTGGGTACGAGCAGTACTTC; cdr3_aa: CSVVAGGYEQYF
j_call: TRBJ2-1; d_call: TRBD2; clone_size: few; v_call: TRBV20-1; cdr3_nt: TGCAGTCTCTGGGTAGCGGGAGGGAGGAATGAGCAGTTCTTC; cdr3_aa: CSLWVAGGRNEQFF
j_call: TRBJ1-2; d_call: -; clone_size: -; v_call: TRBV7-2; cdr3_nt: TGTGCCAGCAGCTTAGAAGGCAATCCCACTCCCTATGGCTACACCTTC; cdr3_aa: CASSLEGNPTPYGYTF
j_call: TRBJ2-2; d_call: -; clone_size: -; v_call: TRBV7-2; cdr3_nt: TGTGCCAGCAGCTTAGCGAGCCTAGGGGTTCCCGGGGAGCTGTTTTTT; cdr3_aa: CASSLASLGVPGELFF
j_call: TRBJ2-7; d_call: -; clone_size: -; v_call: TRBV11-1; cdr3_nt: TGTGCCAGCAGCTTAAGGGTTTCGGGCGAGCAGTACTTC; cdr3_aa: CASSLRVSGEQYF
j_call: TRBJ2-3; d_call: -; clone_size: few; v_call: TRBV5-1; cdr3_nt: TGCGCCAGCAGCTTGGTAGATAGCACAGATACGCAGTATTTT; cdr3_aa: CASSLVDSTDTQYF
j_call: TRBJ2-2; d_call: -; clone_size: -; v_call: TRBV4-2; cdr3_nt: TGTGCCAGCAGCCGGGGGGCTAGCGGTGGCACCGGGGAGCTGTTTTTT; cdr3_aa: CASSRGASGGTGELFF
j_call: TRBJ2-1; d_call: TRBD1; clone_size: -; v_call: TRBV18; cdr3_nt: TGTGCCAGCTCACCACAGACAGGGGCAACCTACAATGAGCAGTTCTTC; cdr3_aa: CASSPQTGATYNEQFF
j_call: TRBJ2-7; d_call: -; clone_size: many; v_call: TRBV27; cdr3_nt: TGTGCCAGCAGTCCCCGCCCCGCGTCCTACGAGCAGTACTTC; cdr3_aa: CASSPRPASYEQYF
j_call: TRBJ2-5; d_call: -; clone_size: few; v_call: TRBV29-1; cdr3_nt: TGCAGCGTTCGGGAGTTGGCTGGGGAGACCCAGTACTTC; cdr3_aa: CSVRELAGETQYF
j_call: TRBJ2-7; d_call: TRBD1; clone_size: few; v_call: TRBV6-2/TRBV6-3; cdr3_nt: TGTGCCAGCAGTCTCTCGCCGGGGGACAGGCTCTCCTACGAGCAGTACTTC; cdr3_aa: CASSLSPGDRLSYEQYF
j_call: TRBJ2-5; d_call: -; clone_size: -; v_call: TRBV20-1; cdr3_nt: TGCAGTGCTTGGGTAGAAGGAAACCAAGAGACCCAGTACTTC; cdr3_aa: CSAWVEGNQETQYF
j_call: TRBJ1-6; d_call: TRBD1; clone_size: many; v_call: TRBV7-6; cdr3_nt: TGTGCCAGCAGTTCCGACAGGGCTAATTCACCCCTCCACTTT; cdr3_aa: CASSSDRANSPLHF
j_call: TRBJ1-5; d_call: -; clone_size: -; v_call: TRBV6-2/TRBV6-3; cdr3_nt: TGTGCCAGCAGTTTACGGGACGACGCCCTTTTCAATCAGCCCCAGCATTTT; cdr3_aa: CASSLRDDALFNQPQHF
j_call: TRBJ2-1; d_call: TRBD2; clone_size: -; v_call: TRBV5-1; cdr3_nt: TGCGCCAGCCTTAAGGGACTAGCGGGAGCGTACAATGAGCAGTTCTTC; cdr3_aa: CASLKGLAGAYNEQFF
j_call: TRBJ2-5; d_call: TRBD2; clone_size: few; v_call: TRBV9; cdr3_nt: TGTGCCAGCAGCGTGGGGACTAGCCAAGAGACCCAGTACTTC; cdr3_aa: CASSVGTSQETQYF